This T cell receptor (beta chain) emerged from a study of cytomegalovirus exposure and HLA in healthy donors. 13 Jbeta primers and 60 Vbeta primers were used for the PCR. Some clones are missing from TCRdb's copy, which holds only in-frame ones; the method was immunoSEQ multiplex PCR. The sample consists of around 140,000 clones, 75% to 80% of them appearing once. The germline CDR1 and CDR2 sequences are MNHEY and SMNVEV (reference sequence). Trimming cost V 6 bases and J 2 bases; bases outside gene matches: 7. The CDR3 sequence is 14 residues long. This chain connects TRBV27 to TRBJ2-7, with 7 bases identical to TRBD1. The receptor was isolated from a female donor in good health and CMV-seronegative. The sequenced sample was PBMCs. The chain's CDR3 is CASSPQGQTYEQYF. CDR3 sequence (DNA): TGTGCCAGCAGCCCTCAGGGACAGACCTACGAGCAGTACTTC.